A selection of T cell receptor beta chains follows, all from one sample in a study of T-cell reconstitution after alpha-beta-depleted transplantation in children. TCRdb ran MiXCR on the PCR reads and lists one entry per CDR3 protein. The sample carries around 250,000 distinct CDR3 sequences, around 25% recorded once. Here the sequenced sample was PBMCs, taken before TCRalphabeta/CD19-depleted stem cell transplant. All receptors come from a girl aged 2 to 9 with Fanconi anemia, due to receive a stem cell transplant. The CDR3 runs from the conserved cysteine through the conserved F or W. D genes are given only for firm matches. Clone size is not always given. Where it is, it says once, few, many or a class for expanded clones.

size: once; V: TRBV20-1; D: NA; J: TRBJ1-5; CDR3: CSASRREGLFQPQHF; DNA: TGCAGTGCTTCCCGCCGGGAGGGATTGTTTCAGCCCCAGCATTTT
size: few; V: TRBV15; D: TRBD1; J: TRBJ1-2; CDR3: CATSNVGQGAVGYTF; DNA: TGTGCCACCAGCAACGTCGGACAGGGGGCTGTTGGCTACACCTTC
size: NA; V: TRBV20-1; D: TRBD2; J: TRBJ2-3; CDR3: CSADSGSSTDTQYF; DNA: TGCAGTGCTGACAGCGGGAGTAGCACAGATACGCAGTATTTT
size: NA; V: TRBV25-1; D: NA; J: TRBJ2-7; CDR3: CASSESWGTYEQYF; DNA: TGTGCCAGCAGTGAGTCTTGGGGTACCTACGAGCAGTACTTC
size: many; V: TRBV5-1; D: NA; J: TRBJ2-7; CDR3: CASSFTAYEQYF; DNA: TGCGCCAGCAGCTTCACAGCCTACGAGCAGTACTTC
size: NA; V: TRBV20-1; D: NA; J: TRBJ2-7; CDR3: CGARSGTGGLYEQYF; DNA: TGCGGTGCTAGGAGTGGTACAGGAGGACTGTACGAGCAGTACTTC
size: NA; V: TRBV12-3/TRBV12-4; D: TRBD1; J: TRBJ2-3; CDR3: CASSPIGGQGPDTQYF; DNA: TGTGCCAGCAGCCCGATTGGGGGACAGGGTCCCGATACGCAGTATTTT
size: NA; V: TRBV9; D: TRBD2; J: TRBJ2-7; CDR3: CASSVGGRGSEQYF; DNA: TGTGCCAGCAGCGTCGGCGGGAGGGGTTCCGAGCAGTACTTC
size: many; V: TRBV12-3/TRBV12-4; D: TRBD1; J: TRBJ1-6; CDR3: CASSLRTGNNSPLHF; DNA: TGTGCCAGCAGTTTACGGACAGGGAATAATTCACCCCTCCACTTT
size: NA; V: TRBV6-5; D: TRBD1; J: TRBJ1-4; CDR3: CASSYYPQGELEKLFF; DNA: TGTGCCAGCAGTTACTACCCCCAGGGGGAGTTGGAAAAACTGTTTTTT
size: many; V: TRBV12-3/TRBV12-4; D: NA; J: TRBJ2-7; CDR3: CASSFGTPDHEQYF; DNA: TGTGCCAGCAGTTTCGGGACTCCCGACCACGAGCAGTACTTC
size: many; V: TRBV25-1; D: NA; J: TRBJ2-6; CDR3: CASSEFRGPGPGANVLTF; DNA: TGTGCCAGCAGTGAATTTAGGGGTCCGGGGCCTGGGGCCAACGTCCTGACTTTC
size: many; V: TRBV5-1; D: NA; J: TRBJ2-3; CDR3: CASASEDTQYF; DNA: TGCGCCAGCGCCAGCGAGGATACGCAGTATTTT
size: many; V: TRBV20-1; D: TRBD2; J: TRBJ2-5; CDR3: CSAGELADRETQYF; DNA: TGCAGTGCTGGCGAACTAGCGGACAGAGAGACCCAGTACTTC
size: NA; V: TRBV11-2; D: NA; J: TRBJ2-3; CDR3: CASSRQRRTARISLPDTQYF; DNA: TGTGCCAGCAGCCGACAAAGAAGGACAGCTAGAATAAGTCTCCCAGATACGCAGTATTTT
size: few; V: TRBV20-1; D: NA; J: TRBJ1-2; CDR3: CSARDRWVYGYTF; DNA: TGCAGTGCTAGAGATCGGTGGGTTTATGGCTACACCTTC
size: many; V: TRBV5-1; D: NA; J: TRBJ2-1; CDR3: CASSSVQGTMIEQFF; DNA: TGCGCCAGCAGCTCCGTTCAGGGAACAATGATTGAGCAGTTCTTC
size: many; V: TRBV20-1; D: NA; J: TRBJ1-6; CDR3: CSARDGTYSPLHF; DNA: TGCAGTGCTAGAGATGGGACGTATTCACCCCTCCACTTT
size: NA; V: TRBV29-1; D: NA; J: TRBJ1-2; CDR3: CSGITGIYGYTF; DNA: TGCAGTGGGATAACAGGGATCTATGGCTACACCTTC
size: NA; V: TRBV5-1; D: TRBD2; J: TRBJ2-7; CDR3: CASSLVGLGFYEQYF; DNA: TGCGCCAGCAGCTTGGTGGGACTAGGTTTCTACGAGCAGTACTTC
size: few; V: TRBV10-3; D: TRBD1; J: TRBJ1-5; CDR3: CAIRDRGGNQPQHF; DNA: TGTGCCATCAGAGACAGGGGAGGCAATCAGCCCCAGCATTTT
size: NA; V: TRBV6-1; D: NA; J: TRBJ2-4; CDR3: CASSEPVDIQYF; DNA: TGTGCCAGCAGTGAGCCAGTAGACATTCAGTACTTC
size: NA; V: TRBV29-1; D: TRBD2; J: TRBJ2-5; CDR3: CSGLAGEETQYF; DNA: TGCAGCGGGCTAGCGGGAGAAGAGACCCAGTACTTC
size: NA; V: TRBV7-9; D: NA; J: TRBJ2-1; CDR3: CASSPPDREGNEQFF; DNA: TGTGCCAGCAGCCCGCCGGACAGGGAGGGTAATGAGCAGTTCTTC
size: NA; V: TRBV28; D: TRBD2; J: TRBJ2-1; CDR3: CASSIIAGRYNEQFF; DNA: TGTGCCAGCAGTATAATAGCGGGACGTTACAATGAGCAGTTCTTC
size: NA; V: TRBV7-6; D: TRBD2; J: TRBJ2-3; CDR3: CASSLGRERGTDTQYF; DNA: TGTGCCAGCAGCTTAGGGCGGGAGAGAGGCACAGATACGCAGTATTTT
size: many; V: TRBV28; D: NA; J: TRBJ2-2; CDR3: CASSLAGTRNTGELFF; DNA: TGTGCCAGCAGTCTAGCCGGGACAAGGAACACCGGGGAGCTGTTTTTT
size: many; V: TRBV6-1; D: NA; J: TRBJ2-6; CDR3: CASSVNAGANVLTF; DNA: TGTGCCAGCTCCGTGAACGCCGGGGCCAACGTCCTGACTTTC
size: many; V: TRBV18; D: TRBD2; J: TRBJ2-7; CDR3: CASSQTSGSSYEQYF; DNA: TGTGCCAGCTCACAGACTAGCGGGAGCAGCTACGAGCAGTACTTC
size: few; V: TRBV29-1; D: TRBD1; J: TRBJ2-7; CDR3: CSADAGTGSYEQYF; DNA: TGCAGCGCCGACGCCGGGACAGGGTCCTACGAGCAGTACTTC
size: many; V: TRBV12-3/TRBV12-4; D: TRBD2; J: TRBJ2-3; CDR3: CASVTSGSTDTQYF; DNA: TGTGCCAGCGTAACTAGCGGGAGCACAGATACGCAGTATTTT
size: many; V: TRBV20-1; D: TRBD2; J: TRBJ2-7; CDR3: CSAELAGVEEEQYF; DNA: TGCAGTGCCGAATTAGCGGGAGTAGAGGAGGAGCAGTACTTC
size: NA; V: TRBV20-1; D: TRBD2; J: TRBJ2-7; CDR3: CSTLAGGEQYF; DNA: TGCAGTACTCTAGCGGGAGGCGAGCAGTACTTC
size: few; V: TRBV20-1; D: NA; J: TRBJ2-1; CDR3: CSASGVDEQFF; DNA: TGCAGTGCTAGCGGGGTTGATGAGCAGTTCTTC
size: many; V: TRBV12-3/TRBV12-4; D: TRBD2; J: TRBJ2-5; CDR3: CASSLRGGTKTQYF; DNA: TGTGCCAGCAGTTTGCGGGGGGGCACAAAGACCCAGTACTTC
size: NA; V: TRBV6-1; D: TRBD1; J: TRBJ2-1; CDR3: CASRRQGYNEQFF; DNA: TGTGCCAGCCGGAGACAGGGTTACAATGAGCAGTTCTTC
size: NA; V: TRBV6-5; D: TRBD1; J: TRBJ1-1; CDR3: CASSYSIRGLGTEAFF; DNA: TGTGCCAGCAGTTACTCGATAAGGGGGCTGGGCACTGAAGCTTTCTTT
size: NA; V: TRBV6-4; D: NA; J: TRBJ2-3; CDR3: CASSDLYDLLVELGDTQYF; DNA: TGTGCCAGCAGTGACCTCTACGATTTGTTGGTGGAGTTGGGAGATACGCAGTATTTT
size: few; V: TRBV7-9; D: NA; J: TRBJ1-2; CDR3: CASSSTVMSNYGYTF; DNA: TGTGCCAGCAGCTCGACGGTGATGTCTAACTATGGCTACACCTTC
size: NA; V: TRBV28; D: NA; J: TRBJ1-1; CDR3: CASRDLNTEAFF; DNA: TGTGCCAGCAGAGACTTGAACACTGAAGCTTTCTTT
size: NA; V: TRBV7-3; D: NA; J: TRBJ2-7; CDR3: CASSPWAIRGPYF; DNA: TGTGCCAGCAGCCCCTGGGCGATCCGGGGGCCGTACTTC
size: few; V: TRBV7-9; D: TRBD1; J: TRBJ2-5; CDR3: CASSPGDRGRETQYF; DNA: TGTGCCAGCAGCCCAGGGGACAGGGGGCGTGAGACCCAGTACTTC
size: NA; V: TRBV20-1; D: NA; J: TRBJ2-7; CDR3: CSAGLGPTGPNEQYF; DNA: TGCAGTGCTGGTCTGGGACCGACAGGCCCCAACGAGCAGTACTTC
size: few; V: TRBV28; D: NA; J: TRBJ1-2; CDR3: CASSWTGSYGYTF; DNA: TGTGCCAGCAGCTGGACCGGGAGCTATGGCTACACCTTC
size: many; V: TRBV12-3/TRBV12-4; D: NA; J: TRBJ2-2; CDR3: CASSHAGAGELFF; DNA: TGTGCCAGCAGTCATGCCGGGGCCGGGGAGCTGTTTTTT
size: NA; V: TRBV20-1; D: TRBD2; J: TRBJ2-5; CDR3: CSAHPRLLAGEETQYF; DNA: TGCAGTGCCCACCCTCGACTACTAGCGGGAGAGGAGACCCAGTACTTC
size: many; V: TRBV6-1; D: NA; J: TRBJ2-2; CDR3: CASKELSGELFF; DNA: TGTGCCAGCAAGGAACTCTCCGGGGAGCTGTTTTTT
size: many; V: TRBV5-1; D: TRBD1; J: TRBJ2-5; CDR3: CASNPGTDQETQYF; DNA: TGCGCCAGCAACCCGGGGACAGATCAAGAGACCCAGTACTTC
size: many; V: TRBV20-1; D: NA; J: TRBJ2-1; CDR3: CSAYRSLLSYNEQFF; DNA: TGCAGTGCATACCGCAGCCTCCTCTCCTACAATGAGCAGTTCTTC
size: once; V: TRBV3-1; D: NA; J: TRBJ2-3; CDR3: CASSHADTQYF; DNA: TGTGCCAGCAGCCATGCAGATACGCAGTATTTT